These 19 T cell receptor beta chains originate from one sample sequenced in a study of T cell changes during pregnancy in multiple sclerosis. Assay used: immunoSEQ multiplex PCR; TCRdb lists only in-frame clones, some missing. Among about 33,000 clones listed, about 91% were seen once. The source material was CD4+ T cells from peripheral blood mononuclear cells, sampled in the third trimester of pregnancy. The receptors here all came from a female donor in good health, enrolled as a control in a pregnancy study.

The J gene is TRBJ1-1, the V gene TRBV7-8; no clear D gene. The CDR3 is 14 amino acids. CDR1 and CDR2 from the germline V gene are SGHVS and FQNEAQ. The V end was cut by 2 bases, the J end by 1 base, with 8 bases between. The DNA for the CDR3 is TGTGCCAGCAGCTTATTAACAGCGAACACTGAAGCTTTCTTT. Protein sequence: CASSLLTANTEAFF.

The chain joins TRBV7-6 to TRBJ1-3; unclear D gene. V shed 5 bases and J shed 3 bases, with 14 bases lying between them. The length of the CDR3 is 15 residues. CDR1 is SGHVS and CDR2 is FNYEAQ in the germline V gene. CDR3 residues: CASSPMAGLGNTIYF. As DNA, the CDR3 is TGTGCCAGCAGCCCTATGGCAGGCCTTGGAAACACCATATATTTT.

There are a few counts of this clone. The CDR3 here is CASSLLGGRKDSPLHF. CDR3 in DNA: TGTGCCAGCAGTTTATTAGGGGGAAGGAAGGATTCACCCCTCCACTTT. The V call is TRBV27, the J call TRBJ1-6, with D possibly matching TRBD1 (6 bases). V was trimmed by 1 base and J by 8 bases, leaving 15 bases between them. CDR1 is MNHEY and CDR2 is SMNVEV in the germline V gene (reference sequence). This CDR3 is built from 16 residues.

This rearrangement joins TRBV5-1 to TRBJ1-4, with D tentatively TRBD1 (6 bases). CDR1 is SGHRS and CDR2 is YFSETQ in the germline V gene. V lost 3 bases to trimming and J lost 4 bases, with 10 bases between them. The CDR3 extends over 14 amino acids. DNA of the CDR3: TGCGCCAGCAGCTCAGACAGGATTAATGAAAAACTGTTTTTT. This gives the protein CASSSDRINEKLFF.

The V gene is TRBV5-6, the J gene TRBJ2-7; TRBD2 might be the D (6 bases). Germline CDR1 and CDR2: SGHDT and YYEEEE. This CDR3 spans 13 amino acids. V was pared by 4 bases and J by 9 bases, with 17 bases between. CDR3 coding DNA: TGTGCCAGCAGCCCGGTGGGCGGGGATGGGCAGTACTTC. This codes for CASSPVGGDGQYF.

The chain has TRBV5-6 and TRBJ1-2; 7 bases match TRBD1. The CDR3 spans 16 residues. V lost 3 bases to trimming and J lost 2 bases; unmatched junction nucleotides: 10. Germline assignment: CDR1 SGHDT and CDR2 YYEEEE. This CDR3 reads CASSSDPGQKNYGYTF. The CDR3 coding sequence is TGTGCCAGCAGCTCGGACCCGGGACAGAAGAACTATGGCTACACCTTC.

This clone came up once. This rearrangement joins TRBV27 to TRBJ2-2; the match to TRBD2 covers 10 bases. CDR1 and CDR2 from the germline V gene are MNHEY and SMNVEV (reference sequence). Trimming took 5 bases from V and 6 from J; bases not matched to a gene: 6. The CDR3 consists of 15 residues. CDR3 DNA: TGTGCCAGCAGTGCAGCCGGGACTAGCGCCGGGGAGCTGTTTTTT. It codes for CASSAAGTSAGELFF.

V and J are TRBV29-1 and TRBJ2-1, with 10 bases matching TRBD2. The CDR3 is made up of 15 amino acids. Per germline, CDR1 SQVTM and CDR2 ANQGSEA. V lost 4 bases, J lost 8 bases, and 11 bases stayed unmatched. This chain's CDR3 is CSVGAGLAGVDEQFF. The CDR3 DNA follows: TGCAGCGTTGGGGCGGGGCTAGCGGGAGTCGATGAGCAGTTCTTC.

This clone was picked up one time. This chain joins TRBV29-1 and TRBJ2-5; 8 nucleotides line up with TRBD1. Trimming at V came to 7 bases and at J to 2 bases, leaving 6 bases not matched to a gene. From germline, CDR1 is SQVTM and CDR2 ANQGSEA. The CDR3 totals 13 residues. The CDR3: CSAGQGRQETQYF. DNA for the CDR3: TGCAGCGCCGGACAGGGCCGTCAAGAGACCCAGTACTTC.

This clone appeared once. The CDR3 sequence: CASMDRGLTDTQYF. The CDR3, as DNA: TGTGCCAGCATGGACAGGGGTCTAACAGATACGCAGTATTTT. The chain has TRBV6-1 and TRBJ2-3; 9 bases map to TRBD1. The CDR3 is 14 residues long. Trimming took 7 bases from V and 3 from J; bases not matched to a gene: 5. Germline values: CDR1 MNHNS, CDR2 SASEGT.

The rearrangement links TRBV7-6 to TRBJ2-5; D remains unclear. The CDR3 sequence is 14 residues long. Trimming cost V 4 bases and J 3 bases, with 12 bases left between them. Germline V lookup: CDR1 SGHVS, CDR2 FNYEAQ. In nucleotides, the CDR3 is TGTGCCAGCAGCTCCCGTCGACTTAAAGAGACCCAGTACTTC. Translated, it gives CASSSRRLKETQYF.

Regarding this clone: One end of the junction fails to match germline, which may point to a read error. This chain uses TRBV15 with TRBJ1-2, with a possible D match to TRBD1 (6 bases). The CDR3 consists of 15 residues. From germline, CDR1 is LNHNV and CDR2 YYDKDF (reference sequence). In DNA, the CDR3 is TGTGCCACCGGCAGAGACCCAGGGGTTCGAAATGGCTACACCTTC. Translating it yields CATGRDPGVRNGYTF.

This clone was seen only once. V and J are TRBV4-1 and TRBJ1-3, with D maybe TRBD1 (6 bases). The CDR3 has 17 amino acids. Between the trimmed V and J ends, which lost 3 bases and 7 bases, there was a span of 22 bases. CDR1 is MGHRA and CDR2 is YSYEKL in the germline V gene. CDR3 loop: CASSHPSGRGLKNTIYF. Here the CDR3 DNA reads TGCGCCAGCAGCCATCCCTCGGGGCGGGGGCTTAAGAACACCATATATTTT.

This sequence joins TRBV28 and TRBJ2-7; D might be TRBD1 (5 bases). Between the trimmed V and J ends, which lost 5 bases and 0 bases, there was a span of 8 bases. The CDR3 is made up of 13 amino acids. The germline V gene encodes CDR1 MDHEN and CDR2 SYDVKM. CDR3 region: CASSPQVSYEQYF. CDR3 bases: TGTGCCAGCAGTCCACAGGTCTCCTACGAGCAGTACTTC.

In this sample, this clone turned up once. This chain links TRBV11-2 with TRBJ2-7; 9 bases map to TRBD1. CDR3 length: 13 amino acids. J gave up 5 bases and V 5 bases, and 4 bases lay outside the gene matches. Germline V gives CDR1 SGHAT, CDR2 FQNNGV. This CDR3 reads CASSLWTGDEQYF. Here the CDR3 DNA reads TGTGCCAGCAGCCTGTGGACAGGGGACGAGCAGTACTTC.

The rearrangement links TRBV2 to TRBJ2-5; 7 bases are a match to TRBD1. The trim removed 3 bases at V and 0 bases at J, leaving 1 base unmatched. The CDR3 runs to 14 residues. Germline V gene data show CDR1 as SNHLY and CDR2 as FYNNEI. The CDR3 DNA follows: TGTGCCAGCAGTGAGGACAGGCACCAAGAGACCCAGTACTTC. It translates to CASSEDRHQETQYF.

V usage is TRBV20-1 and J usage is TRBJ2-4; D unresolved. Trimming took 6 bases from V and 0 from J, leaving 3 bases between them. The CDR3 runs 11 residues. Germline V lookup: CDR1 DFQATT, CDR2 SNEGSKA (reference sequence). The CDR3 reads CSALAKNIQYF. CDR3 sequence (DNA): TGCAGTGCCCTAGCCAAAAACATTCAGTACTTC.

This chain uses TRBV6-6 with TRBJ2-7, with 11 bases aligning to TRBD1. CDR1 is MNHNY and CDR2 is SVGAGI in the germline V gene (reference sequence). V gave up 4 bases and J gave up 7 bases; unmatched junction bases: 9. This CDR3 has 15 residues. CDR3 in amino acids: CASSFTGQGAGEQYF. As DNA, the CDR3 is TGTGCCAGCAGTTTTACAGGACAGGGGGCGGGAGAGCAGTACTTC.

The rearrangement uses TRBV6-1 and TRBJ2-4, with D possibly matching TRBD2 (5 bases). The ends were cut back, 3 bases at V and 0 bases at J, with 12 bases in the middle. CDR1 is MNHNS, CDR2 SASEGT, per germline. The CDR3 runs to 16 residues. The DNA for the CDR3 is TGTGCCAGCAGTGAGGTCGGGGATTTAGCCAAAAACATTCAGTACTTC. It yields the protein CASSEVGDLAKNIQYF.